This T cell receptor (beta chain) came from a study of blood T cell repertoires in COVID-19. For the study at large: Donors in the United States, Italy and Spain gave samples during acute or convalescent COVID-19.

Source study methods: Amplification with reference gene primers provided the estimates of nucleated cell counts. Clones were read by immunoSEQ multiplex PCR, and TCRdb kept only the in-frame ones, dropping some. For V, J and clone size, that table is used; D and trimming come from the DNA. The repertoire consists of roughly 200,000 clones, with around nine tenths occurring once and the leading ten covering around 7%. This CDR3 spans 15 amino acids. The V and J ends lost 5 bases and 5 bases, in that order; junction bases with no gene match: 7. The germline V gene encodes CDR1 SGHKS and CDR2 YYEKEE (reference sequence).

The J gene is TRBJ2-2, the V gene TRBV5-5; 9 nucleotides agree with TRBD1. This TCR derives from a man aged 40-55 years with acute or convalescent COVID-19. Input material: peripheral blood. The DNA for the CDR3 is TGTGCCAGCAGTTTACAGGGGGCGATTACCGGGGAGCTGTTTTTT. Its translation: CASSLQGAITGELFF.